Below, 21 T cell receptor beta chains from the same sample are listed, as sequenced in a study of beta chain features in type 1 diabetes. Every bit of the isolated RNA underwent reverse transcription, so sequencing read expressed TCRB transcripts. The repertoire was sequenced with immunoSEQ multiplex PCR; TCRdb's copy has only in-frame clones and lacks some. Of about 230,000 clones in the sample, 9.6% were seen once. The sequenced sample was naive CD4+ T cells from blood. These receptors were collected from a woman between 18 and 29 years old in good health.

The CDR3 DNA reads TGTGCCTGGAGCGGAGGAGGGAAGCAGTACTTC. Its translation: CAWSGGGKQYF. The V gene is TRBV30, the J gene TRBJ2-7; a possible D gene is TRBD2 (6 bases). Germline CDR1 is GTSNPN and CDR2 is SVGIG (reference sequence). V shed 3 bases and J shed 8 bases, with 11 bases lying between them. CDR3 size: 11 residues.

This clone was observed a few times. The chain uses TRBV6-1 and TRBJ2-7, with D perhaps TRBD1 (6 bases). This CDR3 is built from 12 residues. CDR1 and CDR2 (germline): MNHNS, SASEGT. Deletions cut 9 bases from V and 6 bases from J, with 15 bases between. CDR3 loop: CASTGTPREQYF. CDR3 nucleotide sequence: TGTGCCAGTACCGGGACACCCCGCGAGCAGTACTTC.

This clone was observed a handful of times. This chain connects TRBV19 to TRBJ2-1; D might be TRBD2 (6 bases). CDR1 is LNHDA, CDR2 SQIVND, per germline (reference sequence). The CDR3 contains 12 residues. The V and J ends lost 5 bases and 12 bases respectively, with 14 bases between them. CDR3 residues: CASSDPGLRQFF. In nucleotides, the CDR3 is TGTGCCAGTAGTGACCCGGGACTCCGGCAGTTCTTC.

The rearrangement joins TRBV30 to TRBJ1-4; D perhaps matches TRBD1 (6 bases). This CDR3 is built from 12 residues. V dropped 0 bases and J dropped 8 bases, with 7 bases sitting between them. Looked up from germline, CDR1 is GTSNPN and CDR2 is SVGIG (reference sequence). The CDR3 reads CAWSVRGEKLFF. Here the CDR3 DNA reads TGTGCCTGGAGTGTTAGGGGGGAAAAACTGTTTTTT.

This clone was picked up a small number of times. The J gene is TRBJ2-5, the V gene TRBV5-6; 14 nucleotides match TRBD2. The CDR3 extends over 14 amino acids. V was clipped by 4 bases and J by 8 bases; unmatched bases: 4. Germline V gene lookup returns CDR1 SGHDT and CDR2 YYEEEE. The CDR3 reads CASSQTSGGATQYF. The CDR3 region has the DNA TGTGCCAGCAGCCAGACTAGCGGGGGGGCAACCCAGTACTTC.

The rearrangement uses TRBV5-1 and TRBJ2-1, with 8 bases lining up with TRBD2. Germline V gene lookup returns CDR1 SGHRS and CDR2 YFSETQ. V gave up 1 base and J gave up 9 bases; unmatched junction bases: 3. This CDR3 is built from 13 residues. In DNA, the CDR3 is TGCGCCAGCAGCTTGTCAGGACTAGCTGAGCAGTTCTTC. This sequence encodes CASSLSGLAEQFF. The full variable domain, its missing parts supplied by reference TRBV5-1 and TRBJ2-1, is KAGVTQTPRYLIKTRGQQVTLSCSPISGHRSVSWYQQTPGQGLQFLFEYFSETQRNKGNFPGRFSGRQFSNSRSEMNVSTLELGDSALYLCASSLSGLAEQFFGPGTRLTVL.

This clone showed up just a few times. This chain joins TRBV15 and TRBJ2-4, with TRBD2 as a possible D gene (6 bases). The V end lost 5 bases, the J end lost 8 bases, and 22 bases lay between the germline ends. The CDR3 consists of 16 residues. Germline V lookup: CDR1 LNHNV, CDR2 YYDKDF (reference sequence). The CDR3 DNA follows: TGTGCCACCAGCCATGAACTCCCGGGAGCTGGGGACATTCAGTACTTC. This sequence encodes CATSHELPGAGDIQYF.

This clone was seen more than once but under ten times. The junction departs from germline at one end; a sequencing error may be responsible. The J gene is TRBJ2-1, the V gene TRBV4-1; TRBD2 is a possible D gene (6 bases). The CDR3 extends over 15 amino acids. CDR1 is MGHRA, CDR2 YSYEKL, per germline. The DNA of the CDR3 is TGTGCCAGCAGCCAACTCCTTAGCGGAAGAAATGAGCAGTTCTTC. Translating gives CASSQLLSGRNEQFF.

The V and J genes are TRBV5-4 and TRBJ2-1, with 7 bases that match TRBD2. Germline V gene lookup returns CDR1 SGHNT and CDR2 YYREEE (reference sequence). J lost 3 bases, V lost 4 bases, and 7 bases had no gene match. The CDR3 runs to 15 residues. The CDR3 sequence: CASSGEGWLYNEQFF. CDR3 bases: TGTGCCAGCAGCGGGGAGGGGTGGCTCTACAATGAGCAGTTCTTC.

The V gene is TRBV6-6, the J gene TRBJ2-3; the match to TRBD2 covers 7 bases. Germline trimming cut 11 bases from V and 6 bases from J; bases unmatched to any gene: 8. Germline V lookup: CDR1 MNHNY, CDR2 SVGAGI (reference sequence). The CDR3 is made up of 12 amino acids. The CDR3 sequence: CACLGEGDTQYF. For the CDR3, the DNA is TGTGCCTGCTTAGGGGAGGGGGATACGCAGTATTTT.

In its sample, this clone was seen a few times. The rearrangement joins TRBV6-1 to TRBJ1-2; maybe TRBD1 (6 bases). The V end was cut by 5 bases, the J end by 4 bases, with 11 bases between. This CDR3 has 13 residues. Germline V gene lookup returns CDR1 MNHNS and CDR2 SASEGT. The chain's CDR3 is CASSQGQLYGYTF. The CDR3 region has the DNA TGTGCCAGCAGTCAGGGACAACTCTATGGCTACACCTTC.

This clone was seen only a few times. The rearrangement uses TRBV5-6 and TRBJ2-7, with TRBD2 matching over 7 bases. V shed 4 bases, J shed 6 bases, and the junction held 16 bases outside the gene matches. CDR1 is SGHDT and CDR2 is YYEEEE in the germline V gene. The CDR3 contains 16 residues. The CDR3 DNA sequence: TGTGCCAGCAGCCGGGGACGGGCGGGAGACCTACGCGAGCAGTACTTC. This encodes CASSRGRAGDLREQYF. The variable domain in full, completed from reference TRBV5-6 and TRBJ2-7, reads DAGVTQSPTHLIKTRGQQVTLRCSPKSGHDTVSWYQQALGQGPQFIFQYYEEEERQRGNFPDRFSGHQFPNYSSELNVNALLLGDSALYLCASSRGRAGDLREQYFGPGTRLTVT.

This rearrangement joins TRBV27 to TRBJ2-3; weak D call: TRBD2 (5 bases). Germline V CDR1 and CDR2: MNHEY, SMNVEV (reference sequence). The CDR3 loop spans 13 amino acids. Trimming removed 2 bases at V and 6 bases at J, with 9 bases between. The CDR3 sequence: CASSLKGVDTQYF. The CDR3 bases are TGTGCCAGCAGTTTAAAGGGAGTGGATACGCAGTATTTT.

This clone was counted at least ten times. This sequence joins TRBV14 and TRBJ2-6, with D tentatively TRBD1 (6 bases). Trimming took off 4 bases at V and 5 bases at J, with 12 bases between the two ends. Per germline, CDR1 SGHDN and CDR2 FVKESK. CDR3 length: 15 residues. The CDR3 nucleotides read TGTGCCAGCAGCCGCTGGACAGATCGGGCCAACGTCCTGACTTTC. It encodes CASSRWTDRANVLTF. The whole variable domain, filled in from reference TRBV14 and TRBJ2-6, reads EAGVTQFPSHSVIEKGQTVTLRCDPISGHDNLYWYRRVMGKEIKFLLHFVKESKQDESGMPNNRFLAERTGGTYSTLKVQPAELEDSGVYFCASSRWTDRANVLTFGAGSRLTVL.

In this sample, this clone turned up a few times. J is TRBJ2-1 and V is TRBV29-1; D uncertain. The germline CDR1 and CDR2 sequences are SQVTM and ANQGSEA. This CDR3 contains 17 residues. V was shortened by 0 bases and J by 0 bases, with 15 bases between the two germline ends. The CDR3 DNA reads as TGCAGCGTTGAAGATCTCACTCCCTTCCACTCCTACAATGAGCAGTTCTTC. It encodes CSVEDLTPFHSYNEQFF.

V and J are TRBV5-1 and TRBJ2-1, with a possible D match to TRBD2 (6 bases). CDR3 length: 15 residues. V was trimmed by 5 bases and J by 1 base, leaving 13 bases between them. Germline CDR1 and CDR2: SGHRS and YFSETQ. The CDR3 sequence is CASSSGTPSYNEQFF. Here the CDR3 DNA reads TGCGCCAGCAGTTCCGGGACTCCGTCCTACAATGAGCAGTTCTTC. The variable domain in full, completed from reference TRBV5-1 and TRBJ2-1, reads KAGVTQTPRYLIKTRGQQVTLSCSPISGHRSVSWYQQTPGQGLQFLFEYFSETQRNKGNFPGRFSGRQFSNSRSEMNVSTLELGDSALYLCASSSGTPSYNEQFFGPGTRLTVL.

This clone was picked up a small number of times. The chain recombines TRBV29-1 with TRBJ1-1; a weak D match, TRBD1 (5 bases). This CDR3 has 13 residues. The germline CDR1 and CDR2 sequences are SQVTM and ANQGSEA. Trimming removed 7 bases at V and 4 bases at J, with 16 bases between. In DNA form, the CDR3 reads TGCAGCGCCACAGGCGCTATAGGCACTGAAGCTTTCTTT. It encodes CSATGAIGTEAFF.

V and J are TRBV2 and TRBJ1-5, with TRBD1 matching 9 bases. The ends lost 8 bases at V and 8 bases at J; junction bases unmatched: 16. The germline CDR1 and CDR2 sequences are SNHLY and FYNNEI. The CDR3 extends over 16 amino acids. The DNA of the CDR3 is TGTGCCAGCGGACAGCCACCGGGACAGGGAATTAAGCCCCAGCATTTT. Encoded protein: CASGQPPGQGIKPQHF.

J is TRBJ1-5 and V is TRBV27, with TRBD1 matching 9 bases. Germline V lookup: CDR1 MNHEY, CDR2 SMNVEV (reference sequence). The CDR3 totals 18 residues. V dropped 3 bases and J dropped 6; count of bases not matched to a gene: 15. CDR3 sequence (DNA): TGTGCCAGCAGTTTGTCACCGGGACAGGGATTTTCTATTCAGCCCCAGCATTTT. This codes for CASSLSPGQGFSIQPQHF.

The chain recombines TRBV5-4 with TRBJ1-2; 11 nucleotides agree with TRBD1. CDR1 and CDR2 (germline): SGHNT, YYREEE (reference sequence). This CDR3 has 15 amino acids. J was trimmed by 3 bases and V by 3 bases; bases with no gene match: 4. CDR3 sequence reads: CASSSPGQGDYGYTF. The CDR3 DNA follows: TGTGCCAGCAGCTCCCCGGGACAGGGGGACTATGGCTACACCTTC. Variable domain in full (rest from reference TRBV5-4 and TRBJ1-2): ETGVTQSPTHLIKTRGQQVTLRCSSQSGHNTVSWYQQALGQGPQFIFQYYREEENGRGNFPPRFSGLQFPNYSSELNVNALELDDSALYLCASSSPGQGDYGYTFGSGTRLTVV.

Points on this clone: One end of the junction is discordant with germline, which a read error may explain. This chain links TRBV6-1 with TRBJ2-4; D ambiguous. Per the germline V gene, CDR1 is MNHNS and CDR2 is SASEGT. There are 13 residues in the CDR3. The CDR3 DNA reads TGTGCCATCAGTGGTGAGCGTCTCGGCATTCAGTACTTC. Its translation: CAISGERLGIQYF.